Detailed here is one T cell receptor beta chain. The sample comes from a study of blood T cell repertoires in COVID-19. On the study more broadly: Spain, Italy and the United States supplied samples that represented acute and convalescent COVID-19.

Sequenced by immunoSEQ multiplex PCR; TCRdb stores in-frame clones only, minus some. The table records around 170,000 clones, 85% to 90% of them present only once. Germline V gives CDR1 SGHTA, CDR2 FQGNSA. Trimming took off 4 bases at V and 4 bases at J, with 13 bases between the two ends. The CDR3 loop spans 14 amino acids. The chain combines TRBV7-2 with TRBJ1-1; D uncertain. The TCR sequence derives from a woman between 65 and 79 years old with acute or convalescent COVID-19. The sample comprised peripheral blood. For the CDR3, the DNA is TGTGCCAGCAGCTCCGACTATGGAGGCACTGAAGCTTTCTTT. Protein: CASSSDYGGTEAFF. The full variable domain, completed using reference TRBV7-2 and TRBJ1-1, is GAGVSQSPSNKVTEKGKDVELRCDPISGHTALYWYRQSLGQGLEFLIYFQGNSAPDKSGLPSDRFSAERTGGSVSTLTIQRTQQEDSAVYLCASSSDYGGTEAFFGQGTRLTVV.